This T cell receptor (beta chain) was captured by sequencing in a study of T cells expressing NK-cell markers. Study background: The authors derived TCR beta repertoires from sorted CD3+CD56+NKG2C+, CD3+CD56+NKG2C- and CD3+CD56-NKG2C+ T cells. Study-wide findings and caveats: Dominant NKG2C+ clonotypes accounted for roughly 1.0-8% of CD8+ T cells in six or seven donors. These clonotypes additionally ranked first within the CD3+CD56-NKG2C+ fraction of a few donors.

About this clonotype: As yet, its antigen is unknown.

Germline V gene sequence: CDR1 SGHNT, CDR2 YENEEA. There are 17 residues in the CDR3. As the method of synthesis, 5'RACE template switching with UMIs yielded TCR beta cDNA. TCRdb reanalyzed the 5' RACE reads and collapses them to one entry per CDR3 protein, without DNA. The specimen's table records about 390,000 distinct CDR3 sequences. Sequences were obtained from blood T cells: a sorted CD56 or NKG2C T cell subset, CD4+ or CD8+ T cells, or bulk PBMC T cells (not recorded which). This chain connects TRBV11-3 to TRBJ2-5; the D call of TRBD1 rests on TCRdb alone, since no DNA is present to check it. The receptor comes from a woman between 45 and 60 years old in good health. The CDR3 sequence is CASSLGLRTGLQETQYF.